These 30 T cell receptor beta chains were sequenced from one sample in a study of T cell repertoires in cytomegalovirus infection. These TCRs' antigens remain unknown. TCRdb recomputed calls from the reads with MiXCR, one row per CDR3 protein. The sample lists about 27,000 distinct CDR3 sequences; around 19% were seen once. The sample here was CD8+ T cells from cultured PBMCs, taken from culture after CMV antigen stimulation. Every receptor here comes from a human donor in good health (CMV status not recorded). Some clones in this sample may be carry-over from other donors' samples.

In DNA form, the CDR3 reads TGTGCCAGCAGCCTTACTTCGGGGGCACAGCCCCAGCATTTT. Protein product: CASSLTSGAQPQHF. The gene calls are TRBV7-2 and TRBJ1-5, with D perhaps matching TRBD1 (6 bases). The CDR3 has 14 amino acids. With 5 bases removed from V and 7 bases from J, the gap between germline ends came to 15 bases. Germline V gives CDR1 SGHTA, CDR2 FQGNSA.

V usage is TRBV4-3 and J usage is TRBJ1-4; TRBD1 aligns across 7 bases. V lost 4 bases and J lost 6; bases outside the gene matches: 29. Germline CDR1 is LGHNA and CDR2 is YSLEER. The CDR3 contains 22 residues. CDR3 region: CASSLTFRGGSQTGRFHEKLFF. CDR3 in DNA: TGCGCCAGCAGCCTGACATTCCGAGGGGGCTCACAAACCGGCAGGTTCCATGAAAAACTGTTTTTT.

The chain links TRBV7-8 to TRBJ1-2; D uncertain. Germline V gene sequence: CDR1 SGHVS, CDR2 FQNEAQ. V was shortened by 4 bases and J by 2 bases, with 14 bases between the two germline ends. The CDR3 spans 15 residues. The CDR3, as DNA: TGTGCCAGCAGCTCTCGGATCAACGCAAACTATGGCTACACCTTC. It is translated as CASSSRINANYGYTF. Full variable domain (missing parts from reference TRBV7-8 and TRBJ1-2): GAGVSQSPRYKVAKRGQDVALRCDPISGHVSLFWYQQALGQGPEFLTYFQNEAQLDKSGLPSDRFFAERPEGSVSTLKIQRTQQEDSAVYLCASSSRINANYGYTFGSGTRLTVV.

This rearrangement joins TRBV6-5 to TRBJ1-2; D gene ambiguous. Germline CDR1 MNHEY, CDR2 SVGAGI. The CDR3 has 14 amino acids. V gave up 0 bases and J gave up 4 bases, with 9 bases separating them. For the CDR3, the DNA is TGTGCCAGCAGTTACTCGGAAGGTAGCTATGGCTACACCTTC. This encodes CASSYSEGSYGYTF.

The J gene is TRBJ1-1, the V gene TRBV28; tentatively, D is TRBD1 (5 bases). CDR3 length equals 12 residues. Germline V lookup: CDR1 MDHEN, CDR2 SYDVKM. V lost 0 bases to trimming and J lost 8 bases, with 7 bases between them. The CDR3 here is CASSLWGGEAFF. CDR3 in DNA: TGTGCCAGCAGTTTATGGGGGGGAGAAGCTTTCTTT.

This rearrangement joins TRBV12-3 or TRBV12-4 to TRBJ2-2, with TRBD1 identical over 8 bases. V was clipped by 5 bases and J by 1 base; unmatched bases: 6. This CDR3 comprises 16 residues. The CDR3 DNA reads as TGTGCCAGCAGTGCCGTAGGGACAGGGAACACCGGGGAGCTGTTTTTT. It yields the protein CASSAVGTGNTGELFF.

There are many counts of this clonotype. The chain combines TRBV18 with TRBJ2-4; possible D gene TRBD2, 6 bases. The CDR3 consists of 17 residues. Germline V CDR1 and CDR2: KGHSH, LQKENI. The V gene lost 2 bases and the J gene lost 2 bases, with 16 bases spanning the gap. The CDR3 spells CASSPYGDSSSKNIQYF. The CDR3 nucleotides are TGTGCCAGCTCACCATACGGGGACTCTAGCTCCAAAAACATTCAGTACTTC.

With regard to this clonotype: The missing conserved phenylalanine or tryptophan at the end of this CDR3 makes a read error likely. The chain links TRBV14 to TRBJ1-2, with D possibly matching TRBD1 (6 bases). The CDR3 sequence is 14 residues long. CDR1 and CDR2 from the germline V gene are SGHDN and FVKESK. Trimming stripped 2 bases from V and 6 bases from J, with 13 bases between. CDR3 nucleotide sequence: TGTGCCAGCAGCCAATTCAAAGCAGGGGATGGCTACACCTTA. This encodes CASSQFKAGDGYTL.

The rearrangement uses TRBV7-6 and TRBJ2-4, with 9 nucleotides matching TRBD2. Germline values: CDR1 SGHVS, CDR2 FNYEAQ. The V gene end was trimmed by 1 base and the J gene end by 1 base; junction bases not matched to a gene: 5. CDR3 length: 17 residues. The CDR3 loop is CASSLVSGSAAKNIQYF. For the CDR3, the DNA is TGTGCCAGCAGCTTAGTTAGCGGGAGTGCGGCCAAAAACATTCAGTACTTC.

The gene calls are TRBV4-2 and TRBJ1-1; D is unresolved. CDR1 is LGHNA and CDR2 is YNFKEQ in the germline V gene. The CDR3 consists of 12 residues. V was cut by 4 bases and J by 11 bases, with 14 bases left in between. The CDR3 region has the DNA TGTGCCAGCAGCCCTTTCGGGCAGAGGGCTTTCTTT. This sequence encodes CASSPFGQRAFF.

This sequence joins TRBV30 and TRBJ1-6; TRBD1 matches at 11 bases. Germline CDR1 GTSNPN, CDR2 SVGIG (reference sequence). The CDR3 has 16 amino acids. Here the CDR3 reads CAPDRGQGPYNSPLHF. CDR3 coding DNA: TGTGCTCCGGACAGGGGGCAAGGGCCCTATAATTCACCCCTCCACTTT. Drawing the rest from reference TRBV30 and TRBJ1-6, the complete variable domain is SQTIHQWPATLVQPVGSPLSLECTVEGTSNPNLYWYRQAAGRGLQLLFYSVGIGQISSEVPQNLSASRPQDRQFILSSKKLLLSDSGFYLCAPDRGQGPYNSPLHFGNGTRLTVT.

This clonotype was detected a few times. The gene calls are TRBV24-1 and TRBJ2-2; D might be TRBD1 (6 bases). Trimming removed 1 base from V and 8 bases from J, with 10 bases in between. The CDR3 covers 14 residues. Germline V gives CDR1 KGHDR, CDR2 SFDVKD. The CDR3 bases are TGTGCCACCAGTGATTTAAGGACAGAGGGGGAGCTGTTTTTT. It encodes CATSDLRTEGELFF.

This clonotype came up a few times. CDR3 DNA sequence: TGTGCCAGCAGCCAAGATTGGGGGTCGACCTATGGCTACACCTTC. It codes for CASSQDWGSTYGYTF. This chain joins TRBV4-2 and TRBJ1-2; the D gene is possibly TRBD1 (5 bases). The germline V and J ends were trimmed by 0 bases and 4 bases, with 12 bases remaining between them. Germline lookup yields CDR1 LGHNA and CDR2 YNFKEQ. CDR3 length equals 15 residues.

The chain combines TRBV7-6 with TRBJ2-5, with 11 bases matching TRBD2. CDR1 is SGHVS and CDR2 is FNYEAQ in the germline V gene. There are 17 residues in the CDR3. The V and J ends lost 3 bases and 0 bases, in that order; junction bases with no gene match: 6. The CDR3 reads CASSFPSGGMYQETQYF. CDR3 bases: TGTGCCAGCAGCTTTCCTAGCGGGGGGATGTACCAAGAGACCCAGTACTTC. The whole variable domain, filled in from reference TRBV7-6 and TRBJ2-5, reads GAGVSQSPRYKVTKRGQDVALRCDPISGHVSLYWYRQALGQGPEFLTYFNYEAQQDKSGLPNDRFSAERPEGSISTLTIQRTEQRDSAMYRCASSFPSGGMYQETQYFGPGTRLLVL.

The DNA of the CDR3 is TGCAGCGTTGAAGATCTTGGCGGGACCTATGGCTACACCTTC. Translated: CSVEDLGGTYGYTF. V usage is TRBV29-1 and J usage is TRBJ1-2; a weak D match, TRBD1 (5 bases). CDR1 and CDR2 (germline): SQVTM, ANQGSEA. The ends were cut back, 0 bases at V and 4 bases at J, with 12 bases in the middle. This CDR3 has 14 amino acids.

This clonotype has ten or more counts. The chain joins TRBV6-1 to TRBJ2-1; 7 positions match TRBD2. The CDR3 is 17 residues long. CDR1 and CDR2 from the germline V gene are MNHNS and SASEGT. The V and J ends lost 2 bases and 10 bases, in that order; junction bases with no gene match: 17. CDR3 sequence reads: CASSEIGDRGGREEQFF. The DNA of the CDR3 is TGTGCCAGCAGTGAAATAGGGGATAGGGGCGGGAGAGAGGAGCAGTTCTTC.

This clonotype was seen ten or more times. The chain has TRBV12-3 or TRBV12-4 and TRBJ1-2; D might be TRBD1 (5 bases). CDR3 size: 13 residues. V lost 6 bases to trimming and J lost 3 bases, with 11 bases between them. This CDR3 is CASSNPGYYGYTF. CDR3 in DNA: TGTGCCAGCAGCAATCCAGGGTACTATGGCTACACCTTC.

The gene calls are TRBV6-1 and TRBJ2-3; 8 bases fit TRBD2. From germline, CDR1 is MNHNS and CDR2 SASEGT. The CDR3 covers 17 residues. Trimming at V came to 6 bases and at J to 2 bases, leaving 13 bases not matched to a gene. CDR3 sequence reads: CASSTSLSGVYTDTQYF. CDR3 sequence (DNA): TGTGCCAGCAGCACGTCCCTTAGCGGGGTTTACACAGATACGCAGTATTTT.

This clonotype has ten or more counts. This chain links TRBV29-1 with TRBJ2-7; possibly TRBD2 for D (5 bases). CDR3 length: 14 residues. From germline, CDR1 is SQVTM and CDR2 ANQGSEA. V was shortened by 3 bases and J by 0 bases, with 12 bases between the two germline ends. CDR3 coding DNA: TGCAGCGTTGACATAAGCGGATCCTCCTACGAGCAGTACTTC. This encodes CSVDISGSSYEQYF.

The rearrangement links TRBV5-1 to TRBJ2-1; D remains ambiguous. V was shortened by 1 base and J by 8 bases, with 10 bases between the two germline ends. CDR1 is SGHRS and CDR2 is YFSETQ in the germline V gene. The CDR3 runs 13 residues. For the CDR3, the DNA is TGCGCCAGCAGCTTGAACTCCCTGGATGAGCAGTTCTTC. This encodes CASSLNSLDEQFF.

This clonotype was observed a handful of times. The chain links TRBV7-8 to TRBJ2-5; D is uncertain. CDR1 is SGHVS, CDR2 FQNEAQ, per germline. This CDR3 region has 14 residues. Trimming removed 4 bases from V and 0 bases from J, with 9 bases in between. The CDR3 region has the DNA TGTGCCAGCAGCTCAGACACCTACCAAGAGACCCAGTACTTC. Translating gives CASSSDTYQETQYF.

This clonotype has more than one count but fewer than ten. The chain couples TRBV6-6 to TRBJ2-7; possible D gene TRBD1, 6 bases. Germline values: CDR1 MNHNY, CDR2 SVGAGI (reference sequence). The CDR3 length is 14 residues. With 2 bases removed from V and 7 bases from J, the gap between germline ends came to 15 bases. The CDR3 reads CASSYVGRGEEQYF. For the CDR3, the DNA is TGTGCCAGCAGTTACGTGGGCAGGGGAGAGGAGCAGTACTTC.

Worth noting for this clonotype: This could be a read error, since a much larger clone is one nucleotide away. V gene TRBV7-3 combines with J gene TRBJ2-1; D not certain. The V gene lost 6 bases and the J gene lost 4 bases, with 7 bases spanning the gap. The length of the CDR3 is 12 residues. The V gene's germline CDR1 is SGHTA and CDR2 FQGTGA. CDR3 protein: CASRHGYNEQFF. CDR3 nucleotides: TGTGCCAGCAGACACGGGTACAATGAGCAGTTCTTC.

This clonotype was observed at least ten times. This chain joins TRBV6-5 and TRBJ1-1; 7 bases map to TRBD1. The CDR3 has 15 amino acids. Germline V CDR1 and CDR2: MNHEY, SVGAGI. Unmatched junction bases numbered 6, after V lost 0 bases and J lost 5 bases. The DNA of the CDR3 is TGTGCCAGCAGTTACTCGGGGCAGGGGGAGACTGAAGCTTTCTTT. It translates to CASSYSGQGETEAFF.

This clonotype has only a few counts. The chain recombines TRBV7-8 with TRBJ2-7; the match to TRBD2 covers 12 bases. This CDR3 is built from 15 residues. The V gene's germline CDR1 is SGHVS and CDR2 FQNEAQ. J lost 2 bases, V lost 5 bases, and 4 bases had no gene match. The CDR3 here is CASSPRLAGAYEQYF. In DNA, the CDR3 is TGTGCCAGCAGCCCACGACTAGCGGGAGCCTACGAGCAGTACTTC.

V and J are TRBV7-9 and TRBJ1-2, with TRBD1 as a possible D gene (5 bases). The CDR3 runs to 16 residues. CDR1 and CDR2 (germline): SEHNR, FQNEAQ (reference sequence). The V end was cut by 4 bases, the J end by 4 bases, with 19 bases between. The CDR3 loop is CASSSDWDSDPYGYTF. The CDR3 DNA reads TGTGCCAGCAGCTCGGACTGGGACTCTGACCCCTATGGCTACACCTTC.

This clonotype was counted only a few times. The V and J genes are TRBV6-1 and TRBJ2-5; D might be TRBD2 (5 bases). CDR3 size: 12 residues. V was pared by 8 bases and J by 5 bases, with 12 bases between. Germline-derived CDR1 and CDR2 are MNHNS and SASEGT. CDR3 sequence: CASRRPGETQYF. DNA of the CDR3: TGTGCCAGCCGGCGGCCGGGGGAGACCCAGTACTTC.

This clonotype was seen more than once but under ten times. The chain links TRBV6-1 to TRBJ2-2; 11 bases line up with TRBD2. The germline V gene encodes CDR1 MNHNS and CDR2 SASEGT. V trimming: 3 bases; J trimming: 1 base; junction bases outside the gene matches: 7. The CDR3 spans 18 residues. CDR3: CASSDGRGLAVNTGELFF. CDR3 sequence (DNA): TGTGCCAGCAGTGATGGCCGGGGACTAGCGGTGAACACCGGGGAGCTGTTTTTT.

The V call is TRBV9, the J call TRBJ2-7; no clear D. The CDR3 covers 15 residues. The germline V and J ends were trimmed by 0 bases and 3 bases, with 13 bases remaining between them. Germline loops: CDR1 SGDLS, CDR2 YYNGEE. As DNA, the CDR3 is TGTGCCAGCAGCGTAGAACCCTCAACTAACTACGAGCAGTACTTC. Translating gives CASSVEPSTNYEQYF.

This clonotype occurred a few times. The V call is TRBV7-9, the J call TRBJ2-7; tentative D call: TRBD1 (6 bases). The CDR3 spans 12 residues. V was cut by 5 bases and J by 7 bases, with 12 bases left in between. Germline CDR1 SEHNR, CDR2 FQNEAQ (reference sequence). The CDR3 DNA follows: TGTGCCAGCAGCACAGGGTCTGGTGAGCAGTACTTC. It yields the protein CASSTGSGEQYF.